Shown below are 32 T cell receptor beta chains from a single sample sequenced in a study of blood T cells in healthy people across ages. Using a J-beta primer mix together with a sample-barcoded 5' primer, a second PCR was run for roughly 6 to 11 cycles. TCRdb processed the 5' RACE reads anew with MiXCR; each CDR3 protein has one entry. This table holds some 1.8 million distinct CDR3 sequences, 39% found once. Sequencing was performed on blood. All receptors come from a human donor in good health.

This clonotype was counted a single time. The gene calls are TRBV7-9 and TRBJ1-1; D ambiguous. Germline assignment: CDR1 SEHNR and CDR2 FQNEAQ (reference sequence). This CDR3 region has 14 residues. Between the trimmed V and J ends, which lost 4 bases and 4 bases, there was a span of 13 bases. In DNA, the CDR3 is TGTGCCAGCAGCTGGGAAATGGTGGTCACTGAAGCTTTCTTT. Translated, it gives CASSWEMVVTEAFF.

This clonotype was picked up a small number of times. The genes are TRBV7-9 and TRBJ2-1, with D maybe TRBD2 (6 bases). The length of the CDR3 is 16 residues. Germline V lookup: CDR1 SEHNR, CDR2 FQNEAQ (reference sequence). Deletions cut 5 bases from V and 0 bases from J, with 14 bases between. The CDR3 coding sequence is TGTGCCAGCAGCGCCCGAGGCGGGATCTCCTACAATGAGCAGTTCTTC. The encoded protein is CASSARGGISYNEQFF.

The rearrangement links TRBV29-1 to TRBJ1-2, with D unclear. Germline V gene data show CDR1 as SQVTM and CDR2 as ANQGSEA. This CDR3 is built from 11 residues. V was pared by 2 bases and J by 4 bases, with 5 bases between. The CDR3 protein is CSVESRYGYTF. The CDR3 DNA is TGCAGCGTTGAATCACGCTATGGCTACACCTTC.

The chain uses TRBV5-1 and TRBJ2-1, with D possibly TRBD2 on 6 matching bases. Germline V gene sequence: CDR1 SGHRS, CDR2 YFSETQ. V was trimmed by 1 base and J by 7 bases, leaving 15 bases between them. The CDR3 length is 15 residues. This chain's CDR3 is CASSLRRAVMNEQFF. CDR3 in DNA: TGCGCCAGCAGCTTGAGGAGGGCGGTAATGAATGAGCAGTTCTTC.

This clonotype turned up a few times. A much bigger clone sits one base away, suggesting this may be a read error. The V gene is TRBV24-1, the J gene TRBJ2-5, with TRBD1 matching 9 bases. The J call may be mistaken, given a closer DNA end match to TRBJ2-7. In germline, CDR1 is KGHDR, CDR2 SFDVKD. The length of the CDR3 is 16 residues. The CDR3 coding sequence is TGTGCCGCCAGTGACACCGGGACAGGGACGGGTTACGAGCAGTACTTC. This sequence encodes CAASDTGTGTGYEQYF.

This chain links TRBV4-3 with TRBJ2-1; 7 bases agree with TRBD1. The J segment lost 5 bases and the V segment lost 2 bases, leaving 9 bases of the junction unmatched. This CDR3 is 16 amino acids long. The germline V gene encodes CDR1 LGHNA and CDR2 YSLEER. The chain's CDR3 is CASSQQFGTDNNEQFF. In DNA, the CDR3 is TGCGCCAGCAGCCAACAATTCGGGACAGACAACAATGAGCAGTTCTTC.

This clonotype has only a few counts. This chain connects TRBV20-1 to TRBJ2-1, with D possibly TRBD1 on 6 matching bases. Germline-derived CDR1 and CDR2 are DFQATT and SNEGSKA (reference sequence). The CDR3 sequence is 14 residues long. Trimming took off 6 bases at V and 4 bases at J, with 16 bases between the two ends. The CDR3 loop is CSARDTKTYNEQFF. DNA of the CDR3: TGCAGTGCCCGGGACACCAAGACTTACAATGAGCAGTTCTTC.

This clonotype was observed a few times. The V and J genes are TRBV20-1 and TRBJ2-3; 9 bases are a match to TRBD1. Germline loops: CDR1 DFQATT, CDR2 SNEGSKA (reference sequence). The J segment lost 5 bases and the V segment lost 4 bases, leaving 7 bases of the junction unmatched. The CDR3 runs 14 residues. In DNA form, the CDR3 reads TGCAGTGCTATCACAGGGGGCATGGAAGATACGCAGTATTTT. Encoded protein: CSAITGGMEDTQYF.

The V call is TRBV6-5, the J call TRBJ2-3; tentatively, D is TRBD1 or TRBD2 (5 bases each). The CDR3 totals 16 residues. CDR1 is MNHEY and CDR2 is SVGAGI in the germline V gene. V lost 5 bases and J 2 bases, leaving 17 bases between the germline ends. The DNA for the CDR3 is TGTGCCAGCAGTATGGACCGGGGCGGGTTCACAGATACGCAGTATTTT. Translation gives CASSMDRGGFTDTQYF.

CDR3 protein: CSAGGKTNQPQHF. DNA for the CDR3: TGCAGTGCAGGGGGCAAGACGAATCAGCCCCAGCATTTT. The chain employs TRBV20-1 and TRBJ1-5; 7 bases agree with TRBD1. Germline-derived CDR1 and CDR2 are DFQATT and SNEGSKA (reference sequence). With 6 bases clipped from V and 4 bases from J, the junction kept 6 bases outside the gene matches. The CDR3 covers 13 residues.

This clonotype has a handful of counts. This chain uses TRBV11-3 with TRBJ2-7; D is undetermined. Trimming took 0 bases from V and 3 from J, leaving 9 bases between them. Germline-derived CDR1 and CDR2 are SGHNT and YENEEA. The CDR3 is made up of 14 amino acids. The CDR3 nucleotides read TGTGCCAGCAGCTTAGATCCGTGGGGCTACGAGCAGTACTTC. This translates into CASSLDPWGYEQYF.

The J gene is TRBJ2-5, the V gene TRBV20-1; TRBD2 is a possible D gene (6 bases). V was pared by 0 bases and J by 1 base, with 15 bases between. CDR1 is DFQATT, CDR2 SNEGSKA, per germline (reference sequence). The CDR3 loop spans 16 amino acids. The CDR3 loop reads CSARDRGGVSQETQYF. CDR3 nucleotide sequence: TGCAGTGCTAGAGATCGAGGCGGGGTCTCCCAAGAGACCCAGTACTTC.

A few counts support this clonotype. The rearrangement links TRBV6-2 or TRBV6-3 to TRBJ2-7, with 9 bases fitting TRBD1. V trimming: 6 bases; J trimming: 2 bases; junction bases outside the gene matches: 5. The CDR3 spans 14 residues. Germline V gene lookup returns CDR1 MNHEY and CDR2 SVGEGT. The CDR3, as DNA: TGTGCCAGCAGACCATGGACAGGGGCCTACGAGCAGTACTTC. Protein: CASRPWTGAYEQYF.

In DNA form, the CDR3 reads TGTGCCAGCAGCTTAGGAGGCAGGGCGACAGATACGCAGTATTTT. Amino acids: CASSLGGRATDTQYF. The chain has TRBV7-2 and TRBJ2-3, with D possibly being TRBD1 (5 bases). The germline CDR1 and CDR2 sequences are SGHTA and FQGNSA. CDR3 length: 15 residues. V was clipped by 1 base and J by 3 bases, with 11 bases between them. The full variable domain, rest sourced from reference TRBV7-2 and TRBJ2-3, is GAGVSQSPSNKVTEKGKDVELRCDPISGHTALYWYRQSLGQGLEFLIYFQGNSAPDKSGLPSDRFSAERTGGSVSTLTIQRTQQEDSAVYLCASSLGGRATDTQYFGPGTRLTVL.

This clonotype was found once. One junction end disagrees with the germline gene, perhaps due to a read error. The chain couples TRBV7-9 to TRBJ1-2, with 11 positions matching TRBD1. The CDR3 is made up of 14 amino acids. Germline V CDR1 and CDR2: SEHNR, FQNEAQ (reference sequence). The CDR3 loop is CASSSRDRGEGYTF. CDR3 in DNA: TGTGCCAGTAGCTCCCGGGACAGGGGGGAAGGCTACACCTTC. Full variable domain (remainder filled in from reference TRBV7-9 and TRBJ1-2): DTGVSQNPRHKITKRGQNVTFRCDPISEHNRLYWYRQTLGQGPEFLTYFQNEAQLEKSRLLSDRFSAERPKGSFSTLEIQRTEQGDSAMYLCASSSRDRGEGYTFGSGTRLTVV.

The J gene is TRBJ1-2, the V gene TRBV28; 9 bases map to TRBD1. The trim removed 6 bases at V and 6 bases at J, leaving 8 bases unmatched. The germline CDR1 and CDR2 sequences are MDHEN and SYDVKM. The CDR3 covers 14 residues. This CDR3 reads CASSKDRGGNGYTF. The CDR3 DNA sequence: TGTGCCAGCAGCAAGGACAGGGGAGGGAATGGCTACACCTTC.

This clonotype was seen only a few times. The chain combines TRBV7-9 with TRBJ1-2; maybe TRBD1 (5 bases). Germline-derived CDR1 and CDR2 are SEHNR and FQNEAQ (reference sequence). This CDR3 is 16 amino acids long. Trimming left V 2 bases short and J 0 bases short, with 13 bases between. The CDR3 DNA follows: TGTGCCAGCAGCTTACCTCAGGGTTCGGCTAACTATGGCTACACCTTC. This codes for CASSLPQGSANYGYTF.

J is TRBJ2-4 and V is TRBV4-2; the D is unclear. The J call is in doubt because the DNA end fits TRBJ2-7 better. The CDR3 runs to 17 residues. Germline CDR1 LGHNA, CDR2 YNFKEQ. This chain's CDR3 is CASSQEIEWLTFYEQYF. The CDR3 nucleotides are TGTGCCAGCAGCCAAGAAATCGAGTGGCTTACCTTCTACGAGCAGTACTTC.

As to this clonotype: One junction end does not reproduce the germline sequence, and a read error may be involved. This chain links TRBV29-1 with TRBJ2-7; D is perhaps TRBD1 or TRBD2 (5 bases each). CDR1 is SQVTM, CDR2 ANQGSEA, per germline. The CDR3 runs 13 residues. The CDR3 sequence: CSIEKGPTYEQYF. CDR3 DNA sequence: TGCAGCATTGAGAAGGGACCCACCTACGAGCAGTACTTC.

The CDR3 nucleotides read TGTGCCAGCAGCTTACGGTTTGCAGAAAACACTGAAGCTTTCTTT. Residues: CASSLRFAENTEAFF. This chain links TRBV7-2 with TRBJ1-1, with unresolved D. Trimming removed 2 bases at V and 2 bases at J, with 12 bases between. Germline CDR1 and CDR2: SGHTA and FQGNSA. The CDR3 has 15 residues.

This clonotype has only a few counts. This sequence joins TRBV7-9 and TRBJ2-7; D gene ambiguous. This CDR3 contains 13 residues. Trimming pared 1 base from V and 3 bases from J, leaving 7 bases between. CDR1 is SEHNR, CDR2 FQNEAQ, per germline (reference sequence). CDR3 residues: CASSLEGNYEQYF. CDR3 nucleotide sequence: TGTGCCAGCAGCTTAGAGGGCAACTACGAGCAGTACTTC.

A remark on this clonotype: This may stem from a read error, because a much larger clone lies one nucleotide away. The J gene is TRBJ2-7, the V gene TRBV6-6; 7 positions agree with TRBD2. The V gene's germline CDR1 is MNHNY and CDR2 SVGAGI (reference sequence). This CDR3 comprises 14 residues. The CDR3, as DNA: TGTGCCAGCGGTTACGCTAGCGGAGCCTACGAGCAGTACTTC. The encoded protein is CASGYASGAYEQYF.

The V gene is TRBV7-2, the J gene TRBJ2-6; D may be TRBD1 (6 bases). Germline CDR1 SGHTA, CDR2 FQGNSA. This CDR3 has 16 amino acids. V was clipped by 5 bases and J by 2 bases, with 13 bases between them. The DNA of the CDR3 is TGTGCCAGCAGCATCCGAGGACAGCCTGGGGCCAACGTCCTGACTTTC. Amino acid sequence: CASSIRGQPGANVLTF.

The V call is TRBV20-1, the J call TRBJ2-7, with 11 bases aligning to TRBD1. Losses at the gene ends were 5 bases for V and 4 bases for J; bases not matched to a gene: 13. The CDR3 consists of 16 residues. Germline values: CDR1 DFQATT, CDR2 SNEGSKA (reference sequence). CDR3 residues: CSAFSNSGQGVYEQYF. The CDR3 bases are TGCAGTGCTTTCAGTAACTCGGGACAGGGGGTTTACGAGCAGTACTTC.

The chain uses TRBV20-1 and TRBJ2-7, with D perhaps TRBD2 (5 bases). V lost 3 bases and J 1 base, leaving 10 bases between the germline ends. This CDR3 is built from 13 residues. CDR1 and CDR2 (germline): DFQATT, SNEGSKA (reference sequence). This CDR3 is CSASDGESYEQYF. The DNA for the CDR3 is TGCAGTGCTAGTGACGGGGAATCCTACGAGCAGTACTTC.

Only one count was recorded for this clonotype. The chain links TRBV27 to TRBJ1-5; 9 positions agree with TRBD1. V dropped 6 bases and J dropped 11; count of bases not matched to a gene: 8. This CDR3 contains 13 residues. Germline values: CDR1 MNHEY, CDR2 SMNVEV (reference sequence). Here the CDR3 DNA reads TGTGCCAGCAGGGGACAGGGAGGGGGGGCCCAGCATTTT. Translated, it gives CASRGQGGGAQHF.

The rearrangement uses TRBV10-3 and TRBJ2-7; a weak D match, TRBD2 (6 bases). From germline, CDR1 is ENHRY and CDR2 SYGVKD. V was trimmed by 6 bases and J by 5 bases, leaving 14 bases between them. The CDR3 runs to 13 residues. The CDR3 sequence: CAIRYGRTNEQYF. For the CDR3, the DNA is TGTGCCATCAGGTACGGACGGACTAACGAGCAGTACTTC.

This chain connects TRBV7-2 to TRBJ1-5; TRBD1 is a possible D gene (6 bases). The CDR3 loop spans 15 amino acids. Trimming pared 4 bases from V and 3 bases from J, leaving 13 bases between. The germline CDR1 and CDR2 sequences are SGHTA and FQGNSA. As DNA, the CDR3 is TGTGCCAGCAGCTCTGGACAGCTTTTCAATCAGCCCCAGCATTTT. It is translated as CASSSGQLFNQPQHF.

The J gene is TRBJ2-3, the V gene TRBV20-1; tentative D call: TRBD2 (6 bases). V lost 1 base and J 2 bases, leaving 19 bases between the germline ends. CDR3 length: 17 amino acids. Germline loops: CDR1 DFQATT, CDR2 SNEGSKA (reference sequence). CDR3 DNA: TGCAGTGCTAGAGTTGTGGGTCGCGGGGACCCCACAGATACGCAGTATTTT. Protein product: CSARVVGRGDPTDTQYF.

The chain is built from TRBV29-1 and TRBJ2-7; D uncertain. V lost 6 bases, J lost 0 bases, and 12 bases lay in between. The CDR3 loop spans 13 amino acids. Germline-derived CDR1 and CDR2 are SQVTM and ANQGSEA. The DNA of the CDR3 is TGCAGCGTAGTAACACGGCTCTCCTACGAGCAGTACTTC. The encoded protein is CSVVTRLSYEQYF.

Turning to this clonotype: A junction boundary mismatches the germline segment, possibly from a read error. The V and J genes are TRBV12-3 or TRBV12-4 and TRBJ2-7; maybe TRBD1 (5 bases). The CDR3 sequence is 13 residues long. CDR3 bases: TGTGCCAGCAGTTTTTCCAGGGTGGACGAGCAGTATTTC. Protein sequence: CASSFSRVDEQYF.

The rearrangement joins TRBV20-1 to TRBJ2-7; TRBD2 aligns across 14 bases. The ends lost 6 bases at V and 6 bases at J; junction bases unmatched: 10. The CDR3 runs to 15 residues. CDR1 is DFQATT, CDR2 SNEGSKA, per germline (reference sequence). The CDR3 DNA reads TGCAGTGCATGGACTAGCGGGGGGTATCCTTTCGAGCAGTACTTC. This sequence encodes CSAWTSGGYPFEQYF.